The T cell receptor (beta chain) described here comes from a study of blood T cell repertoires in COVID-19. Study-level information: Whether acute or convalescent, the COVID-19 samples came from the United States, Italy and Spain. Sample material is recorded as cDNA or gDNA derived from T cells, B-cell-depleted T cells, or PBMCs.

Germline V lookup: CDR1 KGHSH, CDR2 LQKENI. Trimming shortened V by 6 bases and J by 1 base, and 9 bases separated the two germline ends. The CDR3 spans 13 residues. In the study's own analysis: Amplification from reference gene primers served as the basis for estimated nucleated cell counts. The repertoire was sequenced with immunoSEQ multiplex PCR; TCRdb's copy has only in-frame clones and lacks some. V and J calls and clone size are given by that table; D and trimming were obtained from the DNA. The sample contains some 150,000 clones, approximately 85% of which appear only once. Source material: peripheral blood. This chain uses TRBV18 with TRBJ1-1; D is undetermined. This TCR came from a woman of 80 years or more with acute or convalescent COVID-19. CDR3 DNA sequence: TGTGCCAGCTCTGTAGCCAAGAACACTGAAGCTTTCTTT. Translating it yields CASSVAKNTEAFF. The entire variable domain, with the rest obtained from reference TRBV18 and TRBJ1-1, is as follows: NAGVMQNPRHLVRRRGQEARLRCSPMKGHSHVYWYRQLPEEGLKFMVYLQKENIIDESGMPKERFSAEFPKEGPSILRIQQVVRGDSAAYFCASSVAKNTEAFFGQGTRLTVV.